This entry features one TCR beta chain sequence. What it recognizes is unknown. This record comes from a study of shared clonotypes between healthy human individuals. Only Caucasian adults living in Nashville, Tennessee served as donors. A split of CD4+ cells into CD45RA+ naive and CD45RA-negative memory subsets was performed. This CDR3 is built from 15 residues. CDR1 is SEHNR and CDR2 is FQNEAQ in the germline V gene (reference sequence). Trimming took 1 base from V and 4 from J, leaving 13 bases between them. Method: immunoSEQ multiplex PCR; TCRdb's copy keeps in-frame clones and lacks some. The sample carries over a million clones, over 95% recorded once. Study-level points and caveats: Against clonotypes common to all four donors, non-shared ones had lower generation probabilities. Investigators expected sequencing depth to affect clonotype sharing among donors.

This TCR came from a man aged 30-40 years in good health. Sequenced material: naive CD4+ T cells sorted from blood. Specified subset: CD45RA+ positively selected. The genes are TRBV7-9 and TRBJ2-5; perhaps TRBD2 as D (7 bases). DNA of the CDR3: TGTGCCAGCAGCTTAGGGGGGAGGGGGACAGAGACCCAGTACTTC. Its translation: CASSLGGRGTETQYF.